These 20 T cell receptor beta chains share one sample of origin, sequenced in a study of identical twins. TCRdb itself ran the 5' RACE reads through MiXCR, one entry per CDR3 protein. The table has about 470,000 distinct CDR3 sequences, 20% to 25% seen once; the top ten hold around 3%. These data also formed part of another study, on T cells expressing NK-cell markers.

The material sequenced was CD4+ T cells sorted from blood. These receptors were taken from a woman between 18 and 30 years old in good health.

V and J are TRBV3-1 and TRBJ1-3; D remains ambiguous. Trimming removed 5 bases at V and 3 bases at J, with 11 bases between. CDR3 length: 14 amino acids. Germline CDR1 is LGHDT and CDR2 is YNNKEL (reference sequence). The CDR3: CASSSLAGGNTIYF. In DNA form, the CDR3 reads TGTGCCAGCAGCTCCCTCGCGGGTGGAAACACCATATATTTT.

This clonotype was counted only a few times. This chain connects TRBV10-3 to TRBJ2-1, with 7 nucleotides matching TRBD1. The CDR3 has 13 residues. With 10 bases clipped from V and 3 bases from J, the junction kept 6 bases outside the gene matches. Per the germline V gene, CDR1 is ENHRY and CDR2 is SYGVKD. The CDR3, as DNA: TGTGCCACCTCAGGGGGATACTACAATGAGCAGTTCTTC. Amino acid sequence: CATSGGYYNEQFF.

The chain couples TRBV2 to TRBJ1-1; weak D call: TRBD1 (6 bases). Per the germline V gene, CDR1 is SNHLY and CDR2 is FYNNEI. Deletions cut 4 bases from V and 1 base from J, with 10 bases between. The CDR3 consists of 14 residues. The CDR3 is CASSGGTPNTEAFF. In DNA form, the CDR3 reads TGTGCCAGCAGTGGCGGGACACCGAACACTGAAGCTTTCTTT.

This clonotype was counted at least ten times. This chain uses TRBV20-1 with TRBJ2-1; TRBD2 might be the D (5 bases). V lost 3 bases and J 12 bases, leaving 12 bases between the germline ends. CDR1 is DFQATT, CDR2 SNEGSKA, per germline (reference sequence). The CDR3 is 11 amino acids. The CDR3 spells CSARRTGMQFF. The CDR3 DNA is TGCAGTGCTAGGAGGACGGGAATGCAGTTCTTC.

The chain is built from TRBV3-1 and TRBJ1-1; no clear D. The CDR3 contains 16 residues. Trimming left V 0 bases short and J 0 bases short, with 11 bases between. Germline V lookup: CDR1 LGHDT, CDR2 YNNKEL (reference sequence). The CDR3 DNA reads as TGTGCCAGCAGCCAAGATGGGAGACACATGAACACTGAAGCTTTCTTT. Residues: CASSQDGRHMNTEAFF.

This chain joins TRBV5-1 and TRBJ2-2; tentatively, D is TRBD2 (6 bases). The CDR3 is 16 residues long. V was clipped by 3 bases and J by 3 bases, with 15 bases between them. The germline CDR1 and CDR2 sequences are SGHRS and YFSETQ. The CDR3 sequence: CASSYRPRGDTGELFF. As DNA, the CDR3 is TGCGCCAGCAGCTACAGACCCCGCGGGGACACCGGGGAGCTGTTTTTT. The full variable domain, with the rest looked up from reference TRBV5-1 and TRBJ2-2, is KAGVTQTPRYLIKTRGQQVTLSCSPISGHRSVSWYQQTPGQGLQFLFEYFSETQRNKGNFPGRFSGRQFSNSRSEMNVSTLELGDSALYLCASSYRPRGDTGELFFGEGSRLTVL.

The genes are TRBV20-1 and TRBJ1-5; D remains unclear. V dropped 3 bases and J dropped 0 bases, with 12 bases sitting between them. This CDR3 has 15 residues. CDR1 is DFQATT and CDR2 is SNEGSKA in the germline V gene (reference sequence). CDR3 nucleotide sequence: TGCAGTGCTAGTCTAGGACCGACTAGCAATCAGCCCCAGCATTTT. This gives the protein CSASLGPTSNQPQHF.

The V call is TRBV12-3 or TRBV12-4, the J call TRBJ1-5; possibly TRBD1 for D (5 bases). Trimming left V 0 bases short and J 4 bases short, with 7 bases between. The CDR3 has 14 residues. CDR3 sequence (DNA): TGTGCCAGCAGTTTAGCGGGGGAGAATCAGCCCCAGCATTTT. Translated: CASSLAGENQPQHF.

This chain uses TRBV4-3 with TRBJ2-7; 8 nucleotides align to TRBD2. This CDR3 has 17 amino acids. Germline assignment: CDR1 LGHNA and CDR2 YSLEER. The ends lost 0 bases at V and 3 bases at J; junction bases unmatched: 10. The CDR3 coding sequence is TGCGCCAGCAGCCAAGATTTTTATGCGAGCGGGGGCTACGAGCAGTACTTC. It codes for CASSQDFYASGGYEQYF.

The chain is built from TRBV5-6 and TRBJ2-4; 7 nucleotides agree with TRBD1. The CDR3 is 15 amino acids. The trim removed 0 bases at V and 7 bases at J, leaving 7 bases unmatched. Germline CDR1 reads SGHDT; CDR2 reads YYEEEE. The CDR3 DNA reads TGTGCCAGCAGCTTGGAGGTAGGGGGCAGGAACATTCAGTACTTC. Translated: CASSLEVGGRNIQYF. Together with reference TRBV5-6 and TRBJ2-4, the CDR3 gives the full variable domain: DAGVTQSPTHLIKTRGQQVTLRCSPKSGHDTVSWYQQALGQGPQFIFQYYEEEERQRGNFPDRFSGHQFPNYSSELNVNALLLGDSALYLCASSLEVGGRNIQYFGAGTRLSVL.

This sequence joins TRBV20-1 and TRBJ2-5; the match to TRBD2 covers 9 bases. This CDR3 region has 14 residues. Per the germline V gene, CDR1 is DFQATT and CDR2 is SNEGSKA (reference sequence). Trimming removed 3 bases from V and 5 bases from J; junction bases left unmatched: 7. CDR3 coding DNA: TGCAGTGCTAGTTTAGCGGGAGTTGGTGAGACCCAGTACTTC. Translating gives CSASLAGVGETQYF.

This clonotype was seen a handful of times. V is TRBV5-1 and J is TRBJ2-5; 9 positions match TRBD2. From germline, CDR1 is SGHRS and CDR2 YFSETQ. The CDR3 spans 16 residues. With 0 bases clipped from V and 2 bases from J, the junction kept 5 bases outside the gene matches. Written as DNA, the CDR3 is TGCGCCAGCAGCTTGGGCACTAGCGGGTATCAAGAGACCCAGTACTTC. Translated, it gives CASSLGTSGYQETQYF.

The sample holds a few counts of this clonotype. V usage is TRBV5-6 and J usage is TRBJ2-2; D may be TRBD1 (5 bases). V was cut by 1 base and J by 2 bases, with 12 bases left in between. This CDR3 has 16 amino acids. Germline loops: CDR1 SGHDT, CDR2 YYEEEE. CDR3 coding DNA: TGTGCCAGCAGCTTGAGGATACAGGCAAACACCGGGGAGCTGTTTTTT. This translates into CASSLRIQANTGELFF.

This clonotype was found a few times. The genes are TRBV20-1 and TRBJ2-3; D remains unclear. Germline V gene lookup returns CDR1 DFQATT and CDR2 SNEGSKA (reference sequence). The CDR3 sequence is 13 residues long. V was clipped by 0 bases and J by 6 bases, with 10 bases between them. CDR3 protein: CSARDPLRDTQYF. CDR3 nucleotide sequence: TGCAGTGCTAGAGATCCCCTCCGGGATACGCAGTATTTT.

This clonotype was counted between two and nine times. This chain uses TRBV18 with TRBJ2-7; 11 bases map to TRBD2. Germline V gene lookup returns CDR1 KGHSH and CDR2 LQKENI. V dropped 2 bases and J dropped 1; count of bases not matched to a gene: 7. The CDR3 covers 17 residues. The CDR3 loop is CASSPGLAGGPSYEQYF. As DNA, the CDR3 is TGTGCCAGCTCACCAGGGCTAGCGGGAGGTCCTTCCTACGAGCAGTACTTC.

This chain uses TRBV15 with TRBJ2-7, with no clear D. Trimming cost V 0 bases and J 6 bases, with 18 bases left between them. Germline loops: CDR1 LNHNV, CDR2 YYDKDF (reference sequence). This CDR3 spans 16 amino acids. CDR3 sequence reads: CATSRDQVSPLPEQYF. CDR3 sequence (DNA): TGTGCCACCAGCAGAGATCAGGTCTCCCCACTGCCCGAGCAGTACTTC.

This clonotype showed up just a few times. J is TRBJ2-1 and V is TRBV18; D possibly uses TRBD1 or TRBD2 (6 bases each). Per the germline V gene, CDR1 is KGHSH and CDR2 is LQKENI. V was trimmed by 4 bases and J by 5 bases, leaving 18 bases between them. The CDR3 is 16 residues long. CDR3 in DNA: TGTGCCAGCTCACTTGTCCCGGGGGCCTTCGACAATGAGCAGTTCTTC. This encodes CASSLVPGAFDNEQFF.

V is TRBV2 and J is TRBJ2-6; D ambiguous. The CDR3 is 15 amino acids. The germline CDR1 and CDR2 sequences are SNHLY and FYNNEI. V was trimmed by 3 bases and J by 2 bases, leaving 8 bases between them. CDR3 region: CASSELVPGANVLTF. The CDR3 nucleotides are TGTGCCAGCAGTGAGTTAGTACCTGGGGCCAACGTCCTGACTTTC.

The chain joins TRBV5-1 to TRBJ1-1, with D perhaps matching TRBD1 (5 bases). The CDR3 spans 11 residues. The germline CDR1 and CDR2 sequences are SGHRS and YFSETQ. V was pared by 8 bases and J by 3 bases, with 8 bases between. The CDR3 bases are TGCGCCAGGCAACAGGACACTGAAGCTTTCTTT. Its translation is CARQQDTEAFF. Complete variable domain (other parts from reference TRBV5-1 and TRBJ1-1): KAGVTQTPRYLIKTRGQQVTLSCSPISGHRSVSWYQQTPGQGLQFLFEYFSETQRNKGNFPGRFSGRQFSNSRSEMNVSTLELGDSALYLCARQQDTEAFFGQGTRLTVV.

This clonotype was seen a handful of times. The CDR3, as DNA: TGTGCCAGCAGCATACCGGGACAGCAGGAAGCTTTCTTT. It specifies CASSIPGQQEAFF. V gene TRBV7-9 combines with J gene TRBJ1-1; TRBD1 agrees at 7 bases. The germline gives CDR1 SEHNR, CDR2 FQNEAQ (reference sequence). Trimming cost V 5 bases and J 8 bases; bases outside gene matches: 8. CDR3 length equals 13 residues.